The 9 T cell receptor beta chains in this list originate from one sample, sequenced in a study of tumor-infiltrating lymphocytes in primary liver carcinoma. Starting material of 500 ng total RNA yielded TCR beta cDNA via a constant-region primer. TCR beta libraries came from three nested multiplex PCR rounds using slightly modified ARM-PCR. For 10 cycles apiece, the opening two PCR rounds ran with TRBV1-TRBV30 forward primers and a C-beta reverse primer. TCRdb recomputed calls from the multiplex PCR reads with MiXCR, one row per CDR3 protein. The repertoire includes just over 300,000 distinct CDR3 sequences, roughly 60% of them detected once, and over 15% sits in the top ten. The blood RNA (from unsorted whole blood) was obtained, and germline DNA was also extracted. Sample: peripheral blood. Receptors originate from a woman in her 30s with primary liver carcinoma and hepatitis B virus infection.

The chain recombines TRBV10-2 with TRBJ2-4; 8 bases map to TRBD2. The CDR3 is 16 residues long. Germline V gene sequence: CDR1 WSHSY, CDR2 SAAADI. Trimming at V came to 5 bases and at J to 0 bases, leaving 6 bases not matched to a gene. The CDR3: CASSSQLAEAKNIQYF. In DNA, the CDR3 is TGCGCCAGCAGTTCACAACTAGCGGAAGCCAAAAACATTCAGTACTTC.

This clonotype was observed a few times. The rearrangement uses TRBV10-1 and TRBJ1-1; D is possibly TRBD1 (5 bases). V lost 10 bases to trimming and J lost 5 bases, with 17 bases between them. The germline V gene has CDR1 WNHNN and CDR2 SYGVQD (reference sequence). This CDR3 comprises 13 residues. CDR3 region: CATMGGSGTEAFF. In DNA form, the CDR3 reads TGCGCCACCATGGGGGGGAGTGGTACTGAAGCTTTCTTT.

The chain employs TRBV7-9 and TRBJ2-1, with 8 bases that match TRBD1. This CDR3 has 15 residues. CDR1 is SEHNR and CDR2 is FQNEAQ in the germline V gene (reference sequence). V lost 4 bases, J lost 4 bases, and 6 bases stayed unmatched. This CDR3 reads CASSSGQGTYNEQFF. The CDR3 region has the DNA TGTGCCAGCAGCTCAGGACAGGGTACTTACAATGAGCAGTTCTTC. The full variable domain, with the rest looked up from reference TRBV7-9 and TRBJ2-1, is DTGVSQNPRHKITKRGQNVTFRCDPISEHNRLYWYRQTLGQGPEFLTYFQNEAQLEKSRLLSDRFSAERPKGSFSTLEIQRTEQGDSAMYLCASSSGQGTYNEQFFGPGTRLTVL.

This clonotype has a handful of counts. This chain joins TRBV7-9 and TRBJ2-2, with 12 bases fitting TRBD2. CDR3 length: 16 amino acids. CDR1 is SEHNR, CDR2 FQNEAQ, per germline (reference sequence). J gave up 6 bases and V 9 bases, and 11 bases lay outside the gene matches. Here the CDR3 DNA reads TGTGCCAGTAGACCGCGACTAGCGGGAGACTCCGGGGAGCTGTTTTTT. Protein product: CASRPRLAGDSGELFF.

About this clonotype itself: Since the CDR3 does not end with the conserved phenylalanine or tryptophan, this likely comes from a read error. The chain is built from TRBV5-6 and TRBJ2-7, with a possible D match to TRBD1 (5 bases). The germline V and J ends were trimmed by 3 bases and 0 bases, with 16 bases remaining between them. The CDR3 has 16 amino acids. Looked up from germline, CDR1 is SGHDT and CDR2 is YYEEEE. CDR3 coding DNA: TGTGCCAGCAGCTCATCCATGGGGCGGAGCTCCTACGAGCAGTACTCC. The encoded protein is CASSSSMGRSSYEQYS.

Note on this clonotype: An end of the junction does not agree with germline; a read error may underlie this. This rearrangement joins TRBV11-3 to TRBJ2-2, with D possibly being TRBD1 or TRBD2 (5 bases each). CDR1 and CDR2 from the germline V gene are SGHNT and YENEEA. This CDR3 comprises 15 residues. In DNA, the CDR3 is TGTGCCAGCAGCCTAATATCAGGGAGAACCGGGGACCTGTTTTTT. It is translated as CASSLISGRTGDLFF.

At least ten counts were recorded for this clonotype. V and J are TRBV6-1 and TRBJ1-2, with TRBD1 matching 7 bases. The CDR3 covers 14 residues. V trimming: 7 bases; J trimming: 0 bases; junction bases outside the gene matches: 5. The germline V gene has CDR1 MNHNS and CDR2 SASEGT. This CDR3 is CASNQDRTNYGYTF. The CDR3, as DNA: TGTGCCAGCAATCAGGACAGGACTAACTATGGCTACACCTTC.

As concerns this clonotype: A much larger clone lies one base from this, so it may be a read error. The chain couples TRBV10-2 to TRBJ2-3; D is undetermined. The CDR3 extends over 11 amino acids. Germline CDR1 WSHSY, CDR2 SAAADI. The CDR3, as DNA: TGCGCCGGCAGTGACCCAGATACGCAGTATTTT. Its protein product is CAGSDPDTQYF.

J is TRBJ2-4 and V is TRBV12-3 or TRBV12-4; 7 bases line up with TRBD1. CDR3 length equals 15 residues. The trim removed 4 bases at V and 6 bases at J, leaving 9 bases unmatched. CDR3 sequence (DNA): TGTGCCAGCAGTTCACAGGGGACGATGGGAAACATTCAGTACTTC. Translating gives CASSSQGTMGNIQYF.